One sample yielded the 6 T cell receptor beta chains listed below, sequenced in a study of regulatory T cells in long-lasting Graves disease. Time point described: newly diagnosed GD, antithyroid drugs for less than 3 months. PBMC RNA was the source of the TCR library. With iRepertoire HTBI primers and Arm-PCR of CDR3 regions, TCR beta libraries were built. TCRdb reprocessed the multiplex PCR reads via MiXCR and lists one record per CDR3 protein. The table has around 250,000 distinct CDR3 sequences, 18% seen once. This sample also appeared in a second study, on T cells in Graves' hyperthyroidism and ophthalmopathy.

Specimen: peripheral blood mononuclear cells (PBMCs), collected at new diagnosis, from a patient treated with antithyroid drugs. These receptors originate from a woman in her twenties or thirties with Graves disease.

This clonotype was counted at least ten times. The gene calls are TRBV28 and TRBJ2-6; possibly TRBD1 for D (5 bases). Germline-derived CDR1 and CDR2 are MDHEN and SYDVKM. V lost 3 bases and J 0 bases, leaving 9 bases between the germline ends. The CDR3 length is 16 residues. This CDR3 reads CASSFEGDSGANVLTF. The CDR3 DNA sequence: TGTGCCAGCAGTTTCGAAGGGGACTCTGGGGCCAACGTCCTGACTTTC.

At least ten counts were recorded for this clonotype. This chain uses TRBV5-1 with TRBJ1-1, with TRBD1 identical over 7 bases. Germline V lookup: CDR1 SGHRS, CDR2 YFSETQ. The length of the CDR3 is 13 residues. The V and J ends lost 3 bases and 5 bases, in that order; junction bases with no gene match: 4. The CDR3: CASSWSGGTEAFF. In DNA, the CDR3 is TGCGCCAGCAGCTGGTCAGGGGGAACTGAAGCTTTCTTT.

Many counts were recorded for this clonotype. This chain connects TRBV28 to TRBJ2-6, with 8 bases aligning to TRBD2. Unmatched junction bases numbered 5, after V lost 10 bases and J lost 0 bases. Germline CDR1 and CDR2: MDHEN and SYDVKM. This CDR3 region has 15 residues. CDR3 coding DNA: TGTGCCATCGGGGGGGGAAGCTCTGGGGCCAACGTCCTGACTTTC. This gives the protein CAIGGGSSGANVLTF.

This clonotype was seen at least ten times. The rearrangement links TRBV12-3 or TRBV12-4 to TRBJ2-2; TRBD1 might be the D (5 bases). CDR3 length equals 16 residues. V lost 5 bases and J 2 bases, leaving 15 bases between the germline ends. The DNA for the CDR3 is TGTGCCAGCAGTGAAGCCTGGACAATAAACACCGGGGAGCTGTTTTTT. It is translated as CASSEAWTINTGELFF.

The V call is TRBV2, the J call TRBJ2-3; 10 bases align to TRBD2. The CDR3 is 15 residues long. The V gene's germline CDR1 is SNHLY and CDR2 FYNNEI. V lost 6 bases and J lost 5; bases outside the gene matches: 8. In DNA, the CDR3 is TGTGCCAGCAGGCGCCTAGCGGGGGATCTAGATACGCAGTATTTT. It is translated as CASRRLAGDLDTQYF.

The V gene is TRBV9, the J gene TRBJ2-4; D is undetermined. V was clipped by 0 bases and J by 2 bases, with 18 bases between them. This CDR3 has 18 amino acids. CDR1 SGDLS and CDR2 YYNGEE come from the germline V gene. The DNA of the CDR3 is TGTGCCAGCAGCGTAGGAGACGGTCCCTACAGTTCCAAAAACATTCAGTACTTC. As protein: CASSVGDGPYSSKNIQYF.